This T cell receptor beta chain was sequenced for a study of CD8 T cells in ankylosing spondylitis. The study, taken as a whole, reports: Reported data indicate significant enrichment of disease-linked clones within matched ankylosing spondylitis synovial fluid. Disease-linked clones proved CD8+ and comparatively uncommon in peripheral blood. There was a TCR beta motif, made of 7 to 9 highly homologous variants, that appeared characteristic of ankylosing spondylitis blood. Prior literature has documented some motif variants in synovial fluid and blood from reactive arthritis.

Germline V gives CDR1 DFQATT, CDR2 SNEGSKA (reference sequence). There are 16 residues in the CDR3. V lost 5 bases to trimming and J lost 5 bases, with 24 bases between them. Making the TCR beta libraries involved quantitative 5'-RACE with molecular barcodes. From the 5' RACE reads, TCRdb called clonotypes with MiXCR, one entry per CDR3 protein. The sample lists approximately 440,000 distinct CDR3 sequences, 15% to 20% occurring once. On this clonotype itself: Its antigen is unknown.

This sequence originates from a male donor with ankylosing spondylitis. The material sequenced was blood, either unsorted or a sorted T cell fraction (not recorded which). The chain has TRBV20-1 and TRBJ1-2; D uncertain. The CDR3 nucleotides are TGCAGTGCTTTCCACCAAGAGCAGCGCGCGGGGTATGGCTACACCTTC. This sequence encodes CSAFHQEQRAGYGYTF.